A single sample is the source of the 14 T cell receptor beta chains below, sequenced in a study of regulatory T cells in long-lasting Graves disease. Time point meaning: newly diagnosed GD, antithyroid drugs for less than 3 months. The TCR library was made from RNA that had been extracted from PBMCs in TRIzol. The authors built TCR beta libraries using iRepertoire HTBI primers and Arm-PCR of CDR3 regions. One entry per CDR3 protein results from TCRdb running MiXCR on the multiplex PCR reads. The sample includes 350,000 to 400,000 distinct CDR3 sequences, roughly 16% of them seen just once. Material: peripheral blood mononuclear cells (PBMCs), obtained at new diagnosis, from a patient treated with antithyroid drugs. Receptors were obtained from a female donor with Graves disease.

This clonotype was detected only a few times. The rearrangement joins TRBV19 to TRBJ2-2; TRBD2 matches at 13 bases. The CDR3 extends over 17 amino acids. V was clipped by 4 bases and J by 2 bases; unmatched bases: 4. Germline V gives CDR1 LNHDA, CDR2 SQIVND (reference sequence). The CDR3 nucleotides read TGTGCCAGTAGTAACCCGGGACTAGCGGGAAACACCGGGGAGCTGTTTTTT. It codes for CASSNPGLAGNTGELFF.

The V gene is TRBV7-9, the J gene TRBJ2-3, with TRBD2 identical over 11 bases. With 5 bases clipped from V and 2 bases from J, the junction kept 12 bases outside the gene matches. CDR3 length: 18 residues. Per germline, CDR1 SEHNR and CDR2 FQNEAQ (reference sequence). The CDR3 is CASSPGVGTSGFTDTQYF. The CDR3 DNA reads as TGTGCCAGCAGCCCGGGCGTGGGGACTAGCGGATTCACAGATACGCAGTATTTT.

This clonotype showed up many times. The V and J genes are TRBV7-2 and TRBJ1-1, with TRBD1 as a possible D gene (6 bases). Per germline, CDR1 SGHTA and CDR2 FQGNSA. The CDR3 is made up of 15 amino acids. Trimming shortened V by 4 bases and J by 11 bases, and 23 bases separated the two germline ends. The CDR3 protein is CASSSLQGSLNSAFF. The CDR3 DNA sequence: TGTGCCAGCAGCTCACTACAGGGAAGTCTCAATTCGGCTTTCTTT. The full variable domain, in which reference TRBV7-2 and TRBJ1-1 provide the parts outside the CDR3, is GAGVSQSPSNKVTEKGKDVELRCDPISGHTALYWYRQSLGQGLEFLIYFQGNSAPDKSGLPSDRFSAERTGGSVSTLTIQRTQQEDSAVYLCASSSLQGSLNSAFFGQGTRLTVV.

This clonotype has at least ten counts. The chain employs TRBV2 and TRBJ2-2; 9 positions match TRBD1. CDR3 length: 13 amino acids. Germline-derived CDR1 and CDR2 are SNHLY and FYNNEI. The V segment lost 8 bases and the J segment 7 bases; nucleotides outside the gene matches: 5. CDR3 protein: CASLEGQGGELFF. The CDR3 coding sequence is TGTGCCAGCCTCGAGGGACAGGGCGGGGAGCTGTTTTTT.

As regards this clonotype: The CDR3 ends on some other residue instead of the conserved phenylalanine or tryptophan, so this is likely a read error. V is TRBV2 and J is TRBJ1-6; maybe TRBD1 (5 bases). Germline V CDR1 and CDR2: SNHLY, FYNNEI. Trimming took off 4 bases at V and 7 bases at J, with 14 bases between the two ends. The CDR3 is 15 amino acids. The CDR3 DNA follows: TGTGCCAGCAGTGGTGGACTGGGGGGGAATTCACCCCTCCACTCT. It yields the protein CASSGGLGGNSPLHS.

The chain couples TRBV29-1 to TRBJ2-3; 9 bases map to TRBD2. In germline, CDR1 is SQVTM, CDR2 ANQGSEA. V shed 4 bases and J 5 bases; nucleotides not matched to a gene: 7. The length of the CDR3 is 14 residues. DNA of the CDR3: TGCAGCGTTGTCCTGCGGGGGGGCATAGATACGCAGTATTTT. It translates to CSVVLRGGIDTQYF.

This clonotype was counted ten times or more. The chain carries TRBV29-1 and TRBJ1-1, with D uncertain. Trimming took off 3 bases at V and 0 bases at J, with 11 bases between the two ends. CDR1 SQVTM and CDR2 ANQGSEA come from the germline V gene. This CDR3 comprises 14 residues. CDR3 coding DNA: TGCAGCGTTGATACCAGATCCTTGAACACTGAAGCTTTCTTT. This encodes CSVDTRSLNTEAFF.

This clonotype was detected a few times. This chain uses TRBV5-5 with TRBJ2-5; 13 bases are a match to TRBD2. Germline V gives CDR1 SGHKS, CDR2 YYEKEE (reference sequence). With V trimmed by 5 bases and J by 4 bases, 8 bases remained unmatched. The CDR3 contains 16 residues. The DNA of the CDR3 is TGTGCCAGCAGACTAAGGACTAGCGGGAGTGGAGAGACCCAGTACTTC. It specifies CASRLRTSGSGETQYF.

At least ten counts were recorded for this clonotype. The V call is TRBV20-1, the J call TRBJ2-5; 7 nucleotides match TRBD2. V was clipped by 1 base and J by 7 bases; unmatched bases: 12. CDR1 is DFQATT and CDR2 is SNEGSKA in the germline V gene (reference sequence). The CDR3 has 15 amino acids. The CDR3 sequence: CSARGFTSAPLTQYF. The DNA of the CDR3 is TGCAGTGCTAGAGGTTTTACTAGCGCGCCTTTGACCCAGTACTTC.

This clonotype was seen more than once but under ten times. The chain couples TRBV7-9 to TRBJ2-1; 11 bases match TRBD2. V was clipped by 5 bases and J by 8 bases; unmatched bases: 11. The CDR3 extends over 16 amino acids. Germline CDR1 and CDR2: SEHNR and FQNEAQ (reference sequence). CDR3 sequence (DNA): TGTGCCAGCAGCCCACCCTCACTAGCGGGGGTCGATGAGCAGTTCTTC. This sequence encodes CASSPPSLAGVDEQFF.

This clonotype was counted many times. The J gene is TRBJ1-5, the V gene TRBV2; a weak D match, TRBD1 (6 bases). The CDR3 runs 15 residues. V dropped 6 bases and J dropped 10 bases, with 22 bases sitting between them. Germline CDR1 SNHLY, CDR2 FYNNEI. CDR3 loop: CASSLDASRGGPQHF. CDR3 nucleotides: TGTGCCAGCAGCTTAGACGCTAGCAGGGGCGGTCCCCAGCATTTT.

This chain uses TRBV24-1 with TRBJ2-7, with TRBD1 as a possible D gene (5 bases). In germline, CDR1 is KGHDR, CDR2 SFDVKD. The CDR3 is 14 residues long. Trimming took 4 bases from V and 1 from J, leaving 10 bases between them. CDR3 DNA: TGTGCCACCAGTGACACAAGGGGTTCCTACGAGCAGTACTTC. Its translation is CATSDTRGSYEQYF.

The gene calls are TRBV11-1 and TRBJ2-2; TRBD1 is a possible D gene (6 bases). This CDR3 is built from 15 residues. Deletions cut 7 bases from V and 3 bases from J, with 15 bases between. Germline V lookup: CDR1 SGHAT, CDR2 FQDESV (reference sequence). CDR3 coding DNA: TGTGCCAGCACCCCCCTACAGGGAGACACCGGGGAGCTGTTTTTT. Amino acids: CASTPLQGDTGELFF.

In this sample, this clonotype turned up many times. V gene TRBV14 combines with J gene TRBJ1-3; D gene ambiguous. Germline CDR1 SGHDN, CDR2 FVKESK. Trimming cost V 4 bases and J 3 bases, with 10 bases left between them. This CDR3 region has 14 residues. The CDR3 DNA reads TGTGCCAGCAGCCTCGCCGCGGGTGGAAACACCATATATTTT. Translated, it gives CASSLAAGGNTIYF.